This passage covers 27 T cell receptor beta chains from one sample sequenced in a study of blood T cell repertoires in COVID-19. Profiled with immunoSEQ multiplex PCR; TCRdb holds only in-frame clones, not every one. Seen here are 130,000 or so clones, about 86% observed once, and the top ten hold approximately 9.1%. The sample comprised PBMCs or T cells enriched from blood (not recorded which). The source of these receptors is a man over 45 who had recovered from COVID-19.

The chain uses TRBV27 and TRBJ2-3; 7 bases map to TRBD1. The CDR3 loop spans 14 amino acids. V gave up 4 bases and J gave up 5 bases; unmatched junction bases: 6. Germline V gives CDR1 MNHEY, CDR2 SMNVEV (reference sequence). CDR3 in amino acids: CASSSTPGGDTQYF. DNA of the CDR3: TGTGCCAGCAGTTCAACCCCAGGGGGAGATACGCAGTATTTT.

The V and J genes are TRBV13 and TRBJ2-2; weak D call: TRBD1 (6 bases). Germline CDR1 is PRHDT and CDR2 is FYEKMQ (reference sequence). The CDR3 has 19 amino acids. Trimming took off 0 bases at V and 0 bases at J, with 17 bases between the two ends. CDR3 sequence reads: CASSLGRGFAGANTGELFF. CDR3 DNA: TGTGCCAGCAGCTTAGGGAGGGGATTCGCAGGGGCGAACACCGGGGAGCTGTTTTTT. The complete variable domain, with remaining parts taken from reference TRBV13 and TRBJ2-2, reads AAGVIQSPRHLIKEKRETATLKCYPIPRHDTVYWYQQGPGQDPQFLISFYEKMQSDKGSIPDRFSAQQFSDYHSELNMSSLELGDSALYFCASSLGRGFAGANTGELFFGEGSRLTVL.

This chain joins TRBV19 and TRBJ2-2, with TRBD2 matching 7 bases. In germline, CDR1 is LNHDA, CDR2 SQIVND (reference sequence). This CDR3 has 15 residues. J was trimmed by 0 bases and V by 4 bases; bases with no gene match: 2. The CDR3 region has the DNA TGTGCCAGTAGTAGGACTAGGGCGAACACCGGGGAGCTGTTTTTT. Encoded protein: CASSRTRANTGELFF.

The chain's CDR3 is CASSPATGSNTGELFF. The CDR3 DNA is TGCGCCAGCAGCCCCGCGACAGGGTCGAACACCGGGGAGCTGTTTTTT. This chain uses TRBV5-1 with TRBJ2-2; 7 positions match TRBD1. V dropped 4 bases and J dropped 0; count of bases not matched to a gene: 6. The CDR3 length is 16 residues. The germline CDR1 and CDR2 sequences are SGHRS and YFSETQ.

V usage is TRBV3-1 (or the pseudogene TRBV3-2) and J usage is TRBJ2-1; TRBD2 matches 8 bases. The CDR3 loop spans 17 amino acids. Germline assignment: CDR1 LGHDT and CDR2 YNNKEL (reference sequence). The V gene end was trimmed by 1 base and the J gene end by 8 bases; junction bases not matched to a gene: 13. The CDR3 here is CASSQGDTAGEKDEQFF. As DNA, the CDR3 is TGTGCCAGCAGCCAAGGGGATACAGCGGGGGAGAAAGATGAGCAGTTCTTC.

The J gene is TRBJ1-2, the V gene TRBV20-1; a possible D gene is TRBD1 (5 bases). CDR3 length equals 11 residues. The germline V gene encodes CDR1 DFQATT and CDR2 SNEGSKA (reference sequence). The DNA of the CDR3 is TGCGGAACGACAGACAACTATGGCTACACCTTC. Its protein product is CGTTDNYGYTF.

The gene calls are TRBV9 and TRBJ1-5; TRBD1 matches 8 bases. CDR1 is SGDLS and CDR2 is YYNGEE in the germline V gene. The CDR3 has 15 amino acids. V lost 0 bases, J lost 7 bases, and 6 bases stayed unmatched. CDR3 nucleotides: TGTGCCAGCAGCGTAGCTCCGGACAGGGACCAGCCCCAGCATTTT. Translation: CASSVAPDRDQPQHF.

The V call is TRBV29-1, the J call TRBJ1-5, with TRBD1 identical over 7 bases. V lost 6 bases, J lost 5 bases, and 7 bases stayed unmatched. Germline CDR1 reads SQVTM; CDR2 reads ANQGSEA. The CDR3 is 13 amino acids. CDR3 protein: CSVRDSDYQPQHF. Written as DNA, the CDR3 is TGCAGCGTCCGGGACAGTGATTATCAGCCCCAGCATTTT.

CDR3 coding DNA: TGTGCCAGCACCGGGACAGGGCTGATGAACACTGAAGCTTTCTTT. Translation: CASTGTGLMNTEAFF. The V call is TRBV18, the J call TRBJ1-1; 9 nucleotides match TRBD1. Germline CDR1 reads KGHSH; CDR2 reads LQKENI. CDR3 length: 15 residues. The junction had 7 bases not matched to a gene; V was cut back by 8 bases and J by 0 bases. Drawing the rest from reference TRBV18 and TRBJ1-1, the complete variable domain is NAGVMQNPRHLVRRRGQEARLRCSPMKGHSHVYWYRQLPEEGLKFMVYLQKENIIDESGMPKERFSAEFPKEGPSILRIQQVVRGDSAAYFCASTGTGLMNTEAFFGQGTRLTVV.

CDR3 in amino acids: CASSLDRVAFF. CDR3 DNA sequence: TGTGCCAGCAGCTTAGACAGGGTCGCGTTCTTC. J is TRBJ2-1 and V is TRBV7-6, with D perhaps TRBD1 (6 bases). CDR3 length: 11 residues. Trimming took off 1 base at V and 15 bases at J, with 10 bases between the two ends. Germline assignment: CDR1 SGHVS and CDR2 FNYEAQ.

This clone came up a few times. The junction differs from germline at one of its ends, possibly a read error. CDR3 sequence (DNA): TGTGCCAGCAGCTTCTTAAAAGGGAAGATGGGGCACAGATACGCAGTATTT. Translating it yields CASSFLKGKMGHRYAVF. This sequence joins TRBV7-2 and TRBJ2-3; a possible D gene is TRBD1 (5 bases). Germline CDR1 and CDR2: SGHTA and FQGNSA. The CDR3 runs 17 residues.

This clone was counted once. The CDR3 sequence: CASKPGSDEQYF. Written as DNA, the CDR3 is TGCGCCAGCAAGCCGGGGAGCGACGAGCAGTACTTC. The V and J genes are TRBV10-2 and TRBJ2-7, with a weak D call TRBD2 (5 bases). V was cut by 7 bases and J by 5 bases, with 12 bases left in between. CDR3 length: 12 amino acids. Germline V CDR1 and CDR2: WSHSY, SAAADI.

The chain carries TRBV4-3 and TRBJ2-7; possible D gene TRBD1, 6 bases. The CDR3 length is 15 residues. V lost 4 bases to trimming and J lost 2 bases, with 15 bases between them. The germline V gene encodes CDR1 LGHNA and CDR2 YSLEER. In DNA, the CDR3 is TGCGCCAGCAGCCCAAGTCCGGACAGCACCTACGAGCAGTACTTC. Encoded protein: CASSPSPDSTYEQYF.

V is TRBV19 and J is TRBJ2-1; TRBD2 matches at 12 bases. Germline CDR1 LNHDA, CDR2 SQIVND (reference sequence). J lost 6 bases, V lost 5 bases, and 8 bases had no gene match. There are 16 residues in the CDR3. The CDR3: CASSASLAGGLNEQFF. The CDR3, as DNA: TGTGCCAGTAGTGCCTCACTAGCGGGGGGTCTCAATGAGCAGTTCTTC.

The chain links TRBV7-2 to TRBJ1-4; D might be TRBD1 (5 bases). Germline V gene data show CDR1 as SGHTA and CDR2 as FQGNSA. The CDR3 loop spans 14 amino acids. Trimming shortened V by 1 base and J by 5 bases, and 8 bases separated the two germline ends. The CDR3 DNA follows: TGTGCCAGCAGCTTAGTCCAGGGCAATGAAAAACTGTTTTTT. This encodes CASSLVQGNEKLFF. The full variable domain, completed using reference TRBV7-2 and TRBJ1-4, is GAGVSQSPSNKVTEKGKDVELRCDPISGHTALYWYRQSLGQGLEFLIYFQGNSAPDKSGLPSDRFSAERTGGSVSTLTIQRTQQEDSAVYLCASSLVQGNEKLFFGSGTQLSVL.

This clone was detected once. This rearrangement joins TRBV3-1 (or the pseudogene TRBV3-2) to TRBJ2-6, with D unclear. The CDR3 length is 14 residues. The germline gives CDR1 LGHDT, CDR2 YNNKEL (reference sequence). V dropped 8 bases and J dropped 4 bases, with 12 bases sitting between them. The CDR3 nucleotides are TGTGCCAGCTCACTGGTACGCGGGGCCAACGTCCTGACTTTC. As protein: CASSLVRGANVLTF.

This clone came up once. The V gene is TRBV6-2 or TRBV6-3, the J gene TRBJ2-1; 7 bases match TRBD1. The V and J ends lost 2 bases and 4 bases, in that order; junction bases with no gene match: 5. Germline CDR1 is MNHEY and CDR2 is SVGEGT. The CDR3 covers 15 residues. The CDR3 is CASSYPTGRYNEQFF. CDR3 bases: TGTGCCAGCAGTTACCCGACAGGGCGATACAATGAGCAGTTCTTC.

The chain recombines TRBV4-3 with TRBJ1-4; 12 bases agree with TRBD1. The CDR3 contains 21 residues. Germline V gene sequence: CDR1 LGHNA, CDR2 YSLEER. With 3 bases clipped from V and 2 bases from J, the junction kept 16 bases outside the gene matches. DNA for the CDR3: TGCGCCAGCAGCCACGCTACCCCCGGGACAGGGGGCGGCAGGACTAATGAAAAACTGTTTTTT. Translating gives CASSHATPGTGGGRTNEKLFF.

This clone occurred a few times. This CDR3 reads CASSQRNRGLTGELFF. The DNA of the CDR3 is TGTGCCAGCTCACAACGGAACAGGGGGCTCACCGGGGAGCTGTTTTTT. The chain joins TRBV18 to TRBJ2-2, with 9 bases matching TRBD1. The CDR3 is made up of 16 amino acids. The germline gives CDR1 KGHSH, CDR2 LQKENI. J gave up 4 bases and V 4 bases, and 7 bases lay outside the gene matches.

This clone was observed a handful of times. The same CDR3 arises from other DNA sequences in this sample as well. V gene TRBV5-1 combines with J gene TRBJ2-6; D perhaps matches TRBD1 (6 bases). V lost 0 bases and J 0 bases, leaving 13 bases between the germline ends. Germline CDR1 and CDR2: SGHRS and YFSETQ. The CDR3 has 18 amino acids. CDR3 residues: CASSLVTGPSSGANVLTF. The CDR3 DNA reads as TGCGCCAGCAGCTTGGTTACAGGGCCTAGCTCTGGGGCCAACGTCCTGACTTTC.

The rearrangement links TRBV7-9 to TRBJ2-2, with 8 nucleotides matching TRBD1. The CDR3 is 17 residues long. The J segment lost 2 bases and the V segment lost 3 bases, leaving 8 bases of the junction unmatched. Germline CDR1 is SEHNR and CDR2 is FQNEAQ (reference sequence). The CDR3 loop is CASSLRGQGGNTGELFF. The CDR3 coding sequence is TGTGCCAGCAGCTTGAGAGGACAGGGAGGAAACACCGGGGAGCTGTTTTTT.

CDR3 nucleotides: TGTGCCAGCAGCTTAGTGAGGGGGGGCCTCTCCTCGAGCACAGATACGCAGTATTTT. Translation: CASSLVRGGLSSSTDTQYF. V gene TRBV7-2 combines with J gene TRBJ2-3; tentatively, D is TRBD2 (7 bases). The CDR3 contains 19 residues. Germline-derived CDR1 and CDR2 are SGHTA and FQGNSA. With 1 base removed from V and 0 bases from J, the gap between germline ends came to 20 bases. Looking up the rest from reference TRBV7-2 and TRBJ2-3 gives the full variable domain: GAGVSQSPSNKVTEKGKDVELRCDPISGHTALYWYRQSLGQGLEFLIYFQGNSAPDKSGLPSDRFSAERTGGSVSTLTIQRTQQEDSAVYLCASSLVRGGLSSSTDTQYFGPGTRLTVL.

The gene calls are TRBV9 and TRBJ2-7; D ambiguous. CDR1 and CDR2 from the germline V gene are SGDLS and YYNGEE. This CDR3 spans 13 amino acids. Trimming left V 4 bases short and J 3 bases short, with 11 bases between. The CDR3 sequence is CASSPEANYEQYF. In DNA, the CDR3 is TGTGCCAGCAGCCCTGAAGCTAACTACGAGCAGTACTTC.

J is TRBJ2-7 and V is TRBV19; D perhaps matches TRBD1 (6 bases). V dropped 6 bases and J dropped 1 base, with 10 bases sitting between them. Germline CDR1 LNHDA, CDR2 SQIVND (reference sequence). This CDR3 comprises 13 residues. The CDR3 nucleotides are TGTGCCAGTAGGGAACAGGGATCCTACGAGCAGTACTTC. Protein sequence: CASREQGSYEQYF.

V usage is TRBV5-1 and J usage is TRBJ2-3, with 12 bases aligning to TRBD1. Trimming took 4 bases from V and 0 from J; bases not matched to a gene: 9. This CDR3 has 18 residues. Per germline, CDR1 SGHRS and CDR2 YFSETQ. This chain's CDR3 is CASSKSRDRGRSTDTQYF. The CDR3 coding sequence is TGCGCCAGCAGCAAGTCCCGGGACAGGGGGCGAAGCACAGATACGCAGTATTTT.

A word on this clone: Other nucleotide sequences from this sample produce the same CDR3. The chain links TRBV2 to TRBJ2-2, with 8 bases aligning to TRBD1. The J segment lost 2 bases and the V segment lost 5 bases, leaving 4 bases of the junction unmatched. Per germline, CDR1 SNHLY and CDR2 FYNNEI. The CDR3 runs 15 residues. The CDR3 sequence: CASSRGQANTGELFF. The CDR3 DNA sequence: TGTGCCAGCAGTCGGGGACAGGCAAACACCGGGGAGCTGTTTTTT.

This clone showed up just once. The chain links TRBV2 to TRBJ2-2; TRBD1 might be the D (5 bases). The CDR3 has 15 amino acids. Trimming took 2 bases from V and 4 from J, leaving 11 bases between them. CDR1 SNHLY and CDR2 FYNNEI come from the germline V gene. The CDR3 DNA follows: TGTGCCAGCAGTGAACAGGGCCAGGGCACCGGGGAGCTGTTTTTT. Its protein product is CASSEQGQGTGELFF.